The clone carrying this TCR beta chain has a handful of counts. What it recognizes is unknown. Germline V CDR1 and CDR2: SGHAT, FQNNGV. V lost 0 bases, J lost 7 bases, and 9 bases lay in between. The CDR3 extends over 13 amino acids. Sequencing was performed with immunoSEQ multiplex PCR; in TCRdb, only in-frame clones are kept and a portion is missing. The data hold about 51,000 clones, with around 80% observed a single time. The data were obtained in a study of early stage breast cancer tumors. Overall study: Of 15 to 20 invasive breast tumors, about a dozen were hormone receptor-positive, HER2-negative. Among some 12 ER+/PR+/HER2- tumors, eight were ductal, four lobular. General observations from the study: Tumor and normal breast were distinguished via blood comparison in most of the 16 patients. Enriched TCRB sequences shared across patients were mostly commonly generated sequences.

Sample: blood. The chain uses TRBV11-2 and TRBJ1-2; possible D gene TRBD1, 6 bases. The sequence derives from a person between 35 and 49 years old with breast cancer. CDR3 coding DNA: TGTGCCAGCAGCTTAGACAGGGGTAGTGGCTACACCTTC. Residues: CASSLDRGSGYTF.